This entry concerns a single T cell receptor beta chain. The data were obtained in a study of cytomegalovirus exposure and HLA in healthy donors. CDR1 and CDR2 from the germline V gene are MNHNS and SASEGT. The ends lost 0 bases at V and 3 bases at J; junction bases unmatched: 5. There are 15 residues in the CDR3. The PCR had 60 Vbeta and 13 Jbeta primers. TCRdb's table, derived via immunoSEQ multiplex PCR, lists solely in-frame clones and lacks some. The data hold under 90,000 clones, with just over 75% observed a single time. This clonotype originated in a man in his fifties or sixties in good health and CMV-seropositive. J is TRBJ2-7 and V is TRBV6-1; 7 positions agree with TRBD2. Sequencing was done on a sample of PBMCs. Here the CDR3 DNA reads TGTGCCAGCAGTGAAGCCAGCGGGACCTACTACGAGCAGTACTTC. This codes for CASSEASGTYYEQYF.